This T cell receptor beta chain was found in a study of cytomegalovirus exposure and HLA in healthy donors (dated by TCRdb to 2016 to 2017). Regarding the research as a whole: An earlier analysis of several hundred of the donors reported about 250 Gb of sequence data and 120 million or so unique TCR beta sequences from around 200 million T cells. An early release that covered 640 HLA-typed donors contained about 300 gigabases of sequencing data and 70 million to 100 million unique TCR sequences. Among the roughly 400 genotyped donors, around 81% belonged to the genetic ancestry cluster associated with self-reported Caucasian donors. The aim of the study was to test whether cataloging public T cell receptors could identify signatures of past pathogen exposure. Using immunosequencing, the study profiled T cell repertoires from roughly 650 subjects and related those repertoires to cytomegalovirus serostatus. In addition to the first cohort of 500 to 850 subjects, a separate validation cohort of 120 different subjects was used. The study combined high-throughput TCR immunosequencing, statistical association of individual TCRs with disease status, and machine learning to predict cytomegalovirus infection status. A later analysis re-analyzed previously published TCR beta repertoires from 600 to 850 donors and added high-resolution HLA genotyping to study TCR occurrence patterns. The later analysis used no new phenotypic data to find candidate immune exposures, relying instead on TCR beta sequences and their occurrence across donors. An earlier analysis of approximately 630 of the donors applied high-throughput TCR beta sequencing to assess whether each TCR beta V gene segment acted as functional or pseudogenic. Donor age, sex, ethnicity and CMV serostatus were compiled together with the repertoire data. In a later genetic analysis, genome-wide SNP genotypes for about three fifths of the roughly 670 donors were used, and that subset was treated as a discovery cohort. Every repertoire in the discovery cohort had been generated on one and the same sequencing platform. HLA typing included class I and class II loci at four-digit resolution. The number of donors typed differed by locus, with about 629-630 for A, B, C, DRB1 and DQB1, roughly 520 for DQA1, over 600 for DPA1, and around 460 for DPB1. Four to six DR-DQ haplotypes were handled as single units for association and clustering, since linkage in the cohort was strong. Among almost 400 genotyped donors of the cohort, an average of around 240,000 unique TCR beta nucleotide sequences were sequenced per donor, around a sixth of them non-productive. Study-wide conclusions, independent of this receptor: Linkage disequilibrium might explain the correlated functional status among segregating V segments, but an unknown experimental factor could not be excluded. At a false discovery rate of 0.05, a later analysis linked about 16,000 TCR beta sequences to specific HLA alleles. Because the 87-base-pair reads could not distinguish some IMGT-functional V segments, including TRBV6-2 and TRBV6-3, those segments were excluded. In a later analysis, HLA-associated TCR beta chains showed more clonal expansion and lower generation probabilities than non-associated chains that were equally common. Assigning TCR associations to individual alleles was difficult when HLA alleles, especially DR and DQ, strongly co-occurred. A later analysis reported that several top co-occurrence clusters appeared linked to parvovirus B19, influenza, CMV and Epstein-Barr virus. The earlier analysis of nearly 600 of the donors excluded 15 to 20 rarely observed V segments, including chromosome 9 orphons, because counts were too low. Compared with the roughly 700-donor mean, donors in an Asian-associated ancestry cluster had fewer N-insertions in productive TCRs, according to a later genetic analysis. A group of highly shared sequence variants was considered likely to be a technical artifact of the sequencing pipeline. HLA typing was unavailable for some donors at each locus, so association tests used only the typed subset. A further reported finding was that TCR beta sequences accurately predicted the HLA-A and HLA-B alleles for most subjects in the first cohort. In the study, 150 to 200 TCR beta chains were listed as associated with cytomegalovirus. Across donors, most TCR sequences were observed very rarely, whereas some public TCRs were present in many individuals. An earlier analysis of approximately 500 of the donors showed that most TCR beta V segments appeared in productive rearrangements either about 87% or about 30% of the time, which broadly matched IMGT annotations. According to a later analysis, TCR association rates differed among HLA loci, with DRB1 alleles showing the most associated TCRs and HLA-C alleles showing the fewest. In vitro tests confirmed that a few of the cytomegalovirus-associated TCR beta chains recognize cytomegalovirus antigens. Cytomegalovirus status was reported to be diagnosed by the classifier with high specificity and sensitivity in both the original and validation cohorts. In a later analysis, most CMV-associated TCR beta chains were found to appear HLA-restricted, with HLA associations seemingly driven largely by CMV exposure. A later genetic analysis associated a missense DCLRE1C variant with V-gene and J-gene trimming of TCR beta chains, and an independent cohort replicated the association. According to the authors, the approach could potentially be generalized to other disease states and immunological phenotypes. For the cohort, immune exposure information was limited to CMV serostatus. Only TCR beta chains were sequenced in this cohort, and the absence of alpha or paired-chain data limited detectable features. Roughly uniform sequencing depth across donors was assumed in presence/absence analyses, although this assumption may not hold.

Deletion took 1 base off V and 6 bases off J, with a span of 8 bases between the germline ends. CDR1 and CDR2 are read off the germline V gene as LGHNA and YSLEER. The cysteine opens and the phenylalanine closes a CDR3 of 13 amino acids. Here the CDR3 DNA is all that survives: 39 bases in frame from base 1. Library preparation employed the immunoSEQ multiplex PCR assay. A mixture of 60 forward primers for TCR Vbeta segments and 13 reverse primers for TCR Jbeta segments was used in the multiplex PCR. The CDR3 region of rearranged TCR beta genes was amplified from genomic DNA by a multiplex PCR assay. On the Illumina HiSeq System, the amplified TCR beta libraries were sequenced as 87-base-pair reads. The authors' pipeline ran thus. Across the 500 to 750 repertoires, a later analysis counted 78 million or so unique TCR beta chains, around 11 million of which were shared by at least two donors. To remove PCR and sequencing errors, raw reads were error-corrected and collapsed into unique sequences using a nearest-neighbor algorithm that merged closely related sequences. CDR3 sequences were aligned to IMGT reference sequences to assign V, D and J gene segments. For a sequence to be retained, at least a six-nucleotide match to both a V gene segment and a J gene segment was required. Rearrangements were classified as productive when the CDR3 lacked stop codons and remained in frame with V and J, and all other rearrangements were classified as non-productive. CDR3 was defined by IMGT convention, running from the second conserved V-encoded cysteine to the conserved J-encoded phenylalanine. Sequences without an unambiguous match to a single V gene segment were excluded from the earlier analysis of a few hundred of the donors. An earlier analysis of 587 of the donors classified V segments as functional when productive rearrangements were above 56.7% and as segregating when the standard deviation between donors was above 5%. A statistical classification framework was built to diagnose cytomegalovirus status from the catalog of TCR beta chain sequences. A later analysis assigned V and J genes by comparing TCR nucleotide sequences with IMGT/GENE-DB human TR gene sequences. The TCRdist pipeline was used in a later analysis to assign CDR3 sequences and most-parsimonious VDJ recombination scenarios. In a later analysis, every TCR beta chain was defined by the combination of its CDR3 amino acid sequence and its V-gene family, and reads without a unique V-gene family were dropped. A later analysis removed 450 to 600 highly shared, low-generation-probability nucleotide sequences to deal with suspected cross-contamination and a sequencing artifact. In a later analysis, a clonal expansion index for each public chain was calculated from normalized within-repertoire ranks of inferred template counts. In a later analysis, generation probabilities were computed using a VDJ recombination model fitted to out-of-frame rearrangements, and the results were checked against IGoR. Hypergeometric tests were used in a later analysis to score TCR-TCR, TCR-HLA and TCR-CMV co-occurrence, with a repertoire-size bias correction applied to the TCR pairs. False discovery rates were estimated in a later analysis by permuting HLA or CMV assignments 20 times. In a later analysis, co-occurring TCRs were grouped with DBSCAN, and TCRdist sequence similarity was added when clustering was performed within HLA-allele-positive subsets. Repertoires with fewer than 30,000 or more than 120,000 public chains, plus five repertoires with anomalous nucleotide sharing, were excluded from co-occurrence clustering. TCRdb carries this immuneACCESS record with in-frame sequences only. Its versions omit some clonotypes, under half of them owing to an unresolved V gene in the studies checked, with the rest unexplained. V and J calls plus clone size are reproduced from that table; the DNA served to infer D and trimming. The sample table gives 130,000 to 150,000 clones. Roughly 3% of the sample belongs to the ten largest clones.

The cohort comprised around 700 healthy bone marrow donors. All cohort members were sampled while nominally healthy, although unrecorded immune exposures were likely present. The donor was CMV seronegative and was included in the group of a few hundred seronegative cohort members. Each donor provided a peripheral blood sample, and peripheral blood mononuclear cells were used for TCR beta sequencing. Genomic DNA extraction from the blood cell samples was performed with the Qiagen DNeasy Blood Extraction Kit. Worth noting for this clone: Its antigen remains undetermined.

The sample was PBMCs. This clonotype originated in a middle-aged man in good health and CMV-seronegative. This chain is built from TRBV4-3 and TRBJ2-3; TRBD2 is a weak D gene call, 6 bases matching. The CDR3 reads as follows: CASSQGLVDTQYF. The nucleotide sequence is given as TGCGCCAGCAGCCAAGGACTAGTTGATACGCAGTATTTT.